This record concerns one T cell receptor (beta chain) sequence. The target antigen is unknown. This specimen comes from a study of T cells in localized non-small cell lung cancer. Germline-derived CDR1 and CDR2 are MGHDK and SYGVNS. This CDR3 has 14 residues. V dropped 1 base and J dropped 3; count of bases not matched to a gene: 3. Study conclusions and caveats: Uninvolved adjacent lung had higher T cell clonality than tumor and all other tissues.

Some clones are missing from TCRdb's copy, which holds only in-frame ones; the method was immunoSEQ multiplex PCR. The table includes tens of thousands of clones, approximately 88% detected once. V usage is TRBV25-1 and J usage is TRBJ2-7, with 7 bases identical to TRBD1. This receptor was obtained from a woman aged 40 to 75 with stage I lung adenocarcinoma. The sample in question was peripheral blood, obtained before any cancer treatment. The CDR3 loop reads CASSELQGSYEQYF. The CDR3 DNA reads TGTGCCAGCAGTGAATTACAGGGGAGCTACGAGCAGTACTTC.